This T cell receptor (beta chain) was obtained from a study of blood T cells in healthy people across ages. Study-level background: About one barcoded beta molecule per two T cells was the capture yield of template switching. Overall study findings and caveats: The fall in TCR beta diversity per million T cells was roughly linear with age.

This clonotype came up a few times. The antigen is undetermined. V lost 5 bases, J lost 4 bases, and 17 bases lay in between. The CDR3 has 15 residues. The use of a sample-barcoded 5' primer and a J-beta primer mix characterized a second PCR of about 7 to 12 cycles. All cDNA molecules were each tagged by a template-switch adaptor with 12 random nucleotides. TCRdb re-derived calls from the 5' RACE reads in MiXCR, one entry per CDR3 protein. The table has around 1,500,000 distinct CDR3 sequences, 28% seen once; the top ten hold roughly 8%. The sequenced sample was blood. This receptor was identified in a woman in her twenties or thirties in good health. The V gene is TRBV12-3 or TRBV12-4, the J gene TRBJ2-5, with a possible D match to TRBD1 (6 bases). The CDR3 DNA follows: TGTGCCAGCAGTCGCACAGGGAATGCCAGAGAGACCCAGTACTTC. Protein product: CASSRTGNARETQYF.